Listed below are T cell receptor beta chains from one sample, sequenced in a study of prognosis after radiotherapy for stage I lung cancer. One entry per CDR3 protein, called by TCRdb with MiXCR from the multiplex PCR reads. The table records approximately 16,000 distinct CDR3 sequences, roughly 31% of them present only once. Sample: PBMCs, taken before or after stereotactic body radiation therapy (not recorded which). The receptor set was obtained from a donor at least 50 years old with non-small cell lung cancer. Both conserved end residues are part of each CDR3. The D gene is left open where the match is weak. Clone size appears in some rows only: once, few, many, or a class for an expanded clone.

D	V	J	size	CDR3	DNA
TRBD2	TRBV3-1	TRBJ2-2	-	CASSPGLNTGELFF	TGTGCCAGCAGCCCGGGACTAAACACCGGGGAGCTGTTTTTT
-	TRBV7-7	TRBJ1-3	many	CASSEGSGMAGNTIYF	TGTGCCAGCAGCGAGGGGTCTGGGATGGCTGGAAACACCATATATTTT
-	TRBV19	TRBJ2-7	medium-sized	CATDDSAKQYF	TGTGCCACTGATGACAGCGCAAAGCAGTACTTC
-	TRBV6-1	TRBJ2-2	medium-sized	CASSEFLRRAGELFF	TGTGCCAGCAGTGAATTCCTTAGGCGGGCCGGGGAGCTGTTTTTT
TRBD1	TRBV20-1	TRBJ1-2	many	CSAKLTGKGGYTF	TGCAGTGCAAAATTGACAGGGAAGGGAGGCTACACCTTC
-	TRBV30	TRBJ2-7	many	CAWSPSYEQYF	TGTGCCTGGAGCCCTTCCTACGAGCAGTACTTC
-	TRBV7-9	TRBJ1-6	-	CASSQTAHNSPLHF	TGTGCCAGCAGTCAGACAGCCCATAATTCACCCCTCCACTTT
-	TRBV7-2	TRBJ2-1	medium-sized	CASSLQLNNEQFF	TGTGCCAGCAGCCTCCAACTCAACAATGAGCAGTTCTTC
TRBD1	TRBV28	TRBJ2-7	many	CASSFLGQSYEQYF	TGTGCCAGCAGTTTCCTGGGACAGTCCTACGAGCAGTACTTC
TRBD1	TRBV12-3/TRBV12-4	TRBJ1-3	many	CASRGDRISGNTIYF	TGTGCCAGCAGAGGGGACAGGATCTCTGGAAACACCATATATTTT
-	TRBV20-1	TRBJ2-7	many	CSARVAEGSYEQYF	TGCAGTGCTAGGGTAGCGGAGGGAAGCTACGAGCAGTACTTC
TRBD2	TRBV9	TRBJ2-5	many	CASSTTSLPQETQYF	TGTGCCAGCAGCACGACTAGCCTACCCCAAGAGACCCAGTACTTC
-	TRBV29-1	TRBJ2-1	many	CSVAGTSYNEQFF	TGCAGCGTTGCCGGGACCTCCTACAATGAGCAGTTCTTC
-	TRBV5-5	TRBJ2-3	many	CASSLNSRGGTDTQYF	TGTGCCAGCAGCCTCAACTCTCGGGGTGGCACAGATACGCAGTATTTT
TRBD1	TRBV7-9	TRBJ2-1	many	CASSLGVGTVSYNEQFF	TGTGCCAGCAGCTTAGGGGTCGGGACAGTCTCCTACAATGAGCAGTTCTTC
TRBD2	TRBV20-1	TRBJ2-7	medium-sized	CSALRESYEQYF	TGCAGTGCTTTGCGGGAGTCCTACGAGCAGTACTTC
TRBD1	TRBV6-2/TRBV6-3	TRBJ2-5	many	CASSSAPGQGDETQYF	TGTGCCAGCAGTTCTGCTCCGGGACAGGGAGATGAGACCCAGTACTTC
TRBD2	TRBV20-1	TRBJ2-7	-	CSAPRGSGAYGQYF	TGCAGTGCCCCCCGTGGTAGCGGGGCATACGGGCAGTACTTC
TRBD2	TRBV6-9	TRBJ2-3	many	CASSYWRGRGTDTQYF	TGTGCCAGCAGTTACTGGCGCGGGAGGGGCACAGATACGCAGTATTTT
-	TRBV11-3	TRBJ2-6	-	CASSPTDGANVLTF	TGTGCCAGCAGCCCGACCGATGGGGCCAACGTCCTGACGTTC
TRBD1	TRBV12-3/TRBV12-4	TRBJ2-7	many	CASSWTGVEQYF	TGTGCCAGCAGTTGGACAGGGGTCGAGCAGTACTTC
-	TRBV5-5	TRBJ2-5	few	CASSLVLRQETQYF	TGTGCCAGCAGCTTGGTACTCCGACAAGAGACCCAGTACTTC
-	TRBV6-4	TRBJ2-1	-	CASRHRVLTPYNEQFF	TGTGCCAGCAGACACCGAGTTCTTACCCCCTACAATGAGCAGTTCTTC
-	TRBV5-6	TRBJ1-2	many	CASSFLSGEDSNYGYTF	TGTGCCAGCAGCTTTCTGTCAGGGGAGGATTCTAACTATGGCTACACCTTC
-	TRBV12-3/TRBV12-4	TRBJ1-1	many	CASRAPGHTEAFF	TGTGCCAGCAGGGCGCCGGGGCACACTGAAGCTTTCTTT
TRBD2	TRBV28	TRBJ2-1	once	CASSSSGRGIQYEQFF	TGTGCCAGCAGTTCAAGCGGGAGGGGCATCCAATATGAGCAGTTCTTC
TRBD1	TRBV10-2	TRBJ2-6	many	CASRKGQGQAGANVLTF	TGCGCCAGCAGGAAGGGACAGGGACAAGCTGGGGCCAACGTCCTGACTTTC
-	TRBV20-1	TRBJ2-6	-	CSAYKGSGDNVLTF	TGCAGTGCGTACAAGGGTTCCGGGGACAACGTCCTGACTTTC
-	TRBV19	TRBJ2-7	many	CASRDRSSYEQYF	TGTGCCAGTAGAGACAGAAGTTCCTACGAGCAGTACTTC
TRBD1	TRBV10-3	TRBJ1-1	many	CAIRGQGDTEAFF	TGTGCCATCAGAGGACAGGGCGACACTGAAGCTTTCTTT
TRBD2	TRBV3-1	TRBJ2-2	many	CASSLGLAGSGELFF	TGTGCCAGCAGCCTGGGACTAGCGGGTTCCGGGGAGCTGTTTTTT
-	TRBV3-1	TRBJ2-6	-	CSISHGGGPPYVLTF	TGTTCCATCAGCCATGGAGGGGGCCCTCCCTACGTCCTGACTTTC
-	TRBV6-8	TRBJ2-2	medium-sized	CASSYGTENTGELFF	TGTGCCAGCAGTTACGGGACGGAGAACACCGGGGAGCTGTTTTTT
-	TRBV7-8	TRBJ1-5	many	CASSFGGVVQPQHF	TGTGCCAGCAGCTTCGGAGGGGTGGTTCAGCCCCAGCATTTT
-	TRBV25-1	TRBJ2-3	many	CASSETVSDTQYF	TGTGCCAGCAGTGAAACGGTCAGCGATACGCAGTATTTT
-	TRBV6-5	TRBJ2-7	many	CASSYAGGPYEQYF	TGTGCCAGCAGTTATGCAGGGGGGCCCTACGAGCAGTACTTC
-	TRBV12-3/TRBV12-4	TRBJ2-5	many	CASSRVGGLETQYF	TGTGCCAGCAGCCGAGTGGGGGGTTTGGAGACCCAGTACTTC
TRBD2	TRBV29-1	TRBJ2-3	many	CSVYSGKSSTDTQYF	TGCAGCGTTTATAGCGGGAAATCTAGCACAGATACGCAGTATTTT
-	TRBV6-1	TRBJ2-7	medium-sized	CASSPRSDSHEQYF	TGTGCCAGCAGTCCCCGAAGCGACTCCCACGAGCAGTACTTC
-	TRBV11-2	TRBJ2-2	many	CASSLNLGFGELFF	TGTGCCAGCAGCTTAAATTTAGGTTTCGGGGAGCTGTTTTTT
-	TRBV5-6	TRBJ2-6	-	CASSSTSSGANVMAF	TGTGCCAGCAGCTCTACAAGCTCTGGGGCCAACGTCATGGCTTTC
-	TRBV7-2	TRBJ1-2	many	CASSPTAAGGDGYTF	TGTGCCAGCAGCCCTACCGCAGCGGGAGGCGATGGCTACACCTTC
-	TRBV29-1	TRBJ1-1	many	CSVEGSGPGEAFF	TGCAGCGTTGAAGGGTCGGGCCCGGGGGAAGCTTTCTTT
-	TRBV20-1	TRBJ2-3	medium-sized	CSARPRGLTDTQYF	TGCAGTGCTAGACCCAGGGGACTCACAGATACGCAGTATTTT
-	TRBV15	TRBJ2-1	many	CATSLDQWAKQFF	TGTGCCACCAGCTTAGATCAGTGGGCGAAGCAGTTCTTC
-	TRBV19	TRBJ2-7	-	CASSIGGRTYEQNF	TGTGCAAGTAGTATTGGGGGCAGGACCTACGAGCAGAACTTC
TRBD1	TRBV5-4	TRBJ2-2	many	CASSLFRDRSPGELFF	TGTGCCAGCAGCTTGTTCCGGGACAGGTCCCCCGGGGAGCTGTTTTTT